A single sample gave rise to the 14 T cell receptor beta chains below, sequenced in a study of T cell repertoires in cytomegalovirus infection. One entry per CDR3 protein results from TCRdb running MiXCR on the reads. The table lists 170,000 or so distinct CDR3 sequences, roughly 15% of them singletons. Specimen: CD8+ T cells from PBMCs. These receptor sequences come from a human donor in good health (CMV status not recorded). Some clones in this sample may be carry-over from other donors' samples.

This rearrangement joins TRBV10-3 to TRBJ1-2; 10 bases are shared with TRBD1. Germline lookup yields CDR1 ENHRY and CDR2 SYGVKD. The CDR3 extends over 17 amino acids. V trimming: 10 bases; J trimming: 2 bases; junction bases outside the gene matches: 16. The CDR3 DNA follows: TGTGCCACCAATGGGATTGTTCCGGGACAGGGGAACTATGGCTACACCTTC. Protein sequence: CATNGIVPGQGNYGYTF.

The chain uses TRBV7-6 and TRBJ2-2; 7 nucleotides align to TRBD2. Germline V gives CDR1 SGHVS, CDR2 FNYEAQ. J gave up 4 bases and V 4 bases, and 6 bases lay outside the gene matches. This CDR3 has 15 amino acids. As DNA, the CDR3 is TGTGCCAGCAGCTATGGGGGGGGGAGCACCGGGGAGCTGTTTTTT. Translation: CASSYGGGSTGELFF.

This clonotype was picked up a small number of times. The rearrangement links TRBV28 to TRBJ2-7, with 9 nucleotides matching TRBD1. V was clipped by 5 bases and J by 4 bases; unmatched bases: 6. Germline-derived CDR1 and CDR2 are MDHEN and SYDVKM. The CDR3 has 14 residues. The CDR3 DNA sequence: TGTGCCAGCAGTACCCAGGACAGGGGTTACGAGCAGTACTTC. It encodes CASSTQDRGYEQYF.

The sample holds a few counts of this clonotype. The V gene is TRBV11-2, the J gene TRBJ2-7, with TRBD2 as a possible D gene (5 bases). The germline CDR1 and CDR2 sequences are SGHAT and FQNNGV. V was cut by 5 bases and J by 5 bases, with 10 bases left in between. The CDR3 runs to 12 residues. The CDR3 DNA sequence: TGTGCCAGCAGCCTCACTAGAGACGAGCAGTACTTC. Protein: CASSLTRDEQYF. Combining the CDR3 with reference TRBV11-2 and TRBJ2-7 gives the whole variable domain EAGVAQSPRYKIIEKRQSVAFWCNPISGHATLYWYQQILGQGPKLLIQFQNNGVVDDSQLPKDRFSAERLKGVDSTLKIQPAKLEDSAVYLCASSLTRDEQYFGPGTRLTVT.

This clonotype was observed a few times. CDR3: CASSLDRKNIQYF. The CDR3 coding sequence is TGTGCCAGCAGCTTGGACAGAAAAAACATTCAGTACTTC. V is TRBV5-6 and J is TRBJ2-4; D is uncertain. The V gene's germline CDR1 is SGHDT and CDR2 YYEEEE. The CDR3 length is 13 residues. The V end lost 0 bases, the J end lost 4 bases, and 5 bases lay between the germline ends.

This chain links TRBV6-2 or TRBV6-3 with TRBJ1-1; possibly TRBD1 for D (6 bases). The CDR3 loop spans 14 amino acids. Trimming stripped 6 bases from V and 1 base from J, with 12 bases between. Per germline, CDR1 MNHEY and CDR2 SVGEGT. CDR3: CASRPPQGNTEAFF. The CDR3 bases are TGTGCCAGCAGACCCCCACAGGGGAACACTGAAGCTTTCTTT.

This clonotype has more than one count but fewer than ten. This rearrangement joins TRBV7-9 to TRBJ2-7; D not resolved. The CDR3 length is 13 residues. In germline, CDR1 is SEHNR, CDR2 FQNEAQ (reference sequence). V was cut by 5 bases and J by 2 bases, with 10 bases left in between. Here the CDR3 DNA reads TGTGCCAGCAGCCCGTCTGCCCCCTACGAGCAGTACTTC. It yields the protein CASSPSAPYEQYF. Full variable domain (outside the CDR3, taken from reference TRBV7-9 and TRBJ2-7): DTGVSQNPRHKITKRGQNVTFRCDPISEHNRLYWYRQTLGQGPEFLTYFQNEAQLEKSRLLSDRFSAERPKGSFSTLEIQRTEQGDSAMYLCASSPSAPYEQYFGPGTRLTVT.

The J gene is TRBJ2-7, the V gene TRBV20-1; D not certain. In germline, CDR1 is DFQATT, CDR2 SNEGSKA (reference sequence). V shed 0 bases and J shed 3 bases, with 9 bases lying between them. The CDR3 contains 13 residues. CDR3 protein: CSARDGSVYEQYF. Written as DNA, the CDR3 is TGCAGTGCTAGAGATGGGTCCGTCTACGAGCAGTACTTC.

The chain links TRBV15 to TRBJ2-4; unclear D gene. Trimming shortened V by 3 bases and J by 0 bases, and 6 bases separated the two germline ends. There are 14 residues in the CDR3. Germline lookup yields CDR1 LNHNV and CDR2 YYDKDF (reference sequence). The CDR3 protein is CATSSGLAKNIQYF. The CDR3 DNA reads TGTGCCACCAGCAGCGGTCTAGCCAAAAACATTCAGTACTTC.

This clonotype turned up a few times. The CDR3 sequence is CASSPGQGIEKLFF. CDR3 nucleotide sequence: TGTGCCAGCAGCCCGGGACAGGGGATTGAAAAACTGTTTTTT. V gene TRBV27 combines with J gene TRBJ1-4; TRBD1 agrees at 10 bases. Trimming took 6 bases from V and 7 from J; bases not matched to a gene: 5. This CDR3 has 14 amino acids. The germline V gene encodes CDR1 MNHEY and CDR2 SMNVEV (reference sequence).

The V gene is TRBV11-3, the J gene TRBJ2-5; 11 nucleotides align to TRBD1. V lost 4 bases, J lost 5 bases, and 3 bases stayed unmatched. The CDR3 has 14 residues. CDR1 and CDR2 from the germline V gene are SGHNT and YENEEA. The CDR3, as DNA: TGTGCCAGCAGCTCCGGACAGGGGGCGGAGACCCAGTACTTC. This codes for CASSSGQGAETQYF.

This clonotype has a count of ten or more. The chain is built from TRBV7-8 and TRBJ2-5, with D tentatively TRBD2 (5 bases). V lost 3 bases, J lost 4 bases, and 12 bases lay in between. Germline V gives CDR1 SGHVS, CDR2 FQNEAQ. The CDR3 consists of 14 residues. The CDR3 DNA follows: TGTGCCAGCAGCTTCGAGAGTAGCGTAGAGACCCAGTACTTC. Amino acid sequence: CASSFESSVETQYF.

This clonotype has just a few counts. This sequence joins TRBV6-8 and TRBJ1-3; D is ambiguous. The germline V gene has CDR1 MNHGY and CDR2 SAAAGT. V was shortened by 7 bases and J by 0 bases, with 10 bases between the two germline ends. The CDR3 contains 14 residues. CDR3 in DNA: TGTGCCAGCACAGCCGGGAGCTCTGGAAACACCATATATTTT. It codes for CASTAGSSGNTIYF.

This clonotype was counted a few times. This chain links TRBV7-2 with TRBJ2-7; D perhaps matches TRBD1 (6 bases). Per the germline V gene, CDR1 is SGHTA and CDR2 is FQGNSA. The CDR3 spans 16 residues. V lost 3 bases and J lost 0, with 15 bases in between. For the CDR3, the DNA is TGTGCCAGCAGCTTTACAGGGTTAAAGGTCTCCTACGAGCAGTACTTC. Translating gives CASSFTGLKVSYEQYF. The variable domain in full, with the rest retrieved from reference TRBV7-2 and TRBJ2-7, is GAGVSQSPSNKVTEKGKDVELRCDPISGHTALYWYRQSLGQGLEFLIYFQGNSAPDKSGLPSDRFSAERTGGSVSTLTIQRTQQEDSAVYLCASSFTGLKVSYEQYFGPGTRLTVT.